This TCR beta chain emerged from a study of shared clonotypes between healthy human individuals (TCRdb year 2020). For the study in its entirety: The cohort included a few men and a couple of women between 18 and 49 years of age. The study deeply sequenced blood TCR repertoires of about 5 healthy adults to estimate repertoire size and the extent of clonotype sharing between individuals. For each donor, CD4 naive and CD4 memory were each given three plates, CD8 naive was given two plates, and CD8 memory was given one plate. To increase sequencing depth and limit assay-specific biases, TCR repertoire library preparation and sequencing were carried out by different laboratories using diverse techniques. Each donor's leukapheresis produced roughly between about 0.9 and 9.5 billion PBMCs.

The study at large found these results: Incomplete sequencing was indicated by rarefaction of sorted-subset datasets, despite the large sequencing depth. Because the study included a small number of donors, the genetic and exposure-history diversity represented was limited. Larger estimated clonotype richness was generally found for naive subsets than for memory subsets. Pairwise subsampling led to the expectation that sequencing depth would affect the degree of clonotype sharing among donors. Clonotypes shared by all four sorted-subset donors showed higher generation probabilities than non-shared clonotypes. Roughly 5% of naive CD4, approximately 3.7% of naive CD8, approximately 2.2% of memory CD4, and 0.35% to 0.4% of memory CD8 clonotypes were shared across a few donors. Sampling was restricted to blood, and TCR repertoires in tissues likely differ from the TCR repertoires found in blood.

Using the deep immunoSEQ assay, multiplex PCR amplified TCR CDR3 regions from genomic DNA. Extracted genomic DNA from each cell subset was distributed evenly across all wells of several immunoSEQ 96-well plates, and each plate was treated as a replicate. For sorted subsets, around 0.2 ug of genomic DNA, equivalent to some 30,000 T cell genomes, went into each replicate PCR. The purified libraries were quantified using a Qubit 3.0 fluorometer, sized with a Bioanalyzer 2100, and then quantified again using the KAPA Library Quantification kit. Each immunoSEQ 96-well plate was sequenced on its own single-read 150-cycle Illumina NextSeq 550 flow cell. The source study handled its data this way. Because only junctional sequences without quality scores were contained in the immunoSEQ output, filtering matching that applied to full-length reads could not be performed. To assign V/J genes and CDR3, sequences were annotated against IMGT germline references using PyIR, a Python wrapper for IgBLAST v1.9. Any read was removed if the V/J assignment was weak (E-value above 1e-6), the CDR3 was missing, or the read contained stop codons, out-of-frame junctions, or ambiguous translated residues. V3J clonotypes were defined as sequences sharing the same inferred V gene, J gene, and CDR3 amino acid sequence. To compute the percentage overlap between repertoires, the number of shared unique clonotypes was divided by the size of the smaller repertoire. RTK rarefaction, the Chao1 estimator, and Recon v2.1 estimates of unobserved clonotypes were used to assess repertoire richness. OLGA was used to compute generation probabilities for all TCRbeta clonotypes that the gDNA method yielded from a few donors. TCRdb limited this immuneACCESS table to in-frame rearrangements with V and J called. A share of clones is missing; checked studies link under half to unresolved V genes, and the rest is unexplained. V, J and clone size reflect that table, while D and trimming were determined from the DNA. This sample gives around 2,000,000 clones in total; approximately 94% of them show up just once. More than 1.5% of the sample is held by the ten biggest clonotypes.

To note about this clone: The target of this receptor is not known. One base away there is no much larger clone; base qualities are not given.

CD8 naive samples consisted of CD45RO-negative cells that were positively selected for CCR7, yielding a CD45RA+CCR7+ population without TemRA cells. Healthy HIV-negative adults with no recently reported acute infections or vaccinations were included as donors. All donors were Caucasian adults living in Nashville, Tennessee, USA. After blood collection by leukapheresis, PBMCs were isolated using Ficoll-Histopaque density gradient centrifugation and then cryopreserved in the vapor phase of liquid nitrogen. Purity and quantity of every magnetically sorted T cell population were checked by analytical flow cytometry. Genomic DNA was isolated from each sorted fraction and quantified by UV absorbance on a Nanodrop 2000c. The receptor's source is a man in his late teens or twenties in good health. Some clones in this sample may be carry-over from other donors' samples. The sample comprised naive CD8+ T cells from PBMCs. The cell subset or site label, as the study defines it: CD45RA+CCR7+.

The CDR3 protein is CATSRDWSFGAVGETQYF. The nucleotides are TGTGCCACCAGCAGAGATTGGTCCTTCGGGGCCGTGGGGGAGACCCAGTACTTC. This receptor chain uses TRBV15 and TRBJ2-5, with the D call perhaps TRBD1 or TRBD2, as 5 bases match in each case. The germline V gene (reference sequence) sets CDR1 to LNHNV and CDR2 to YYDKDF. The cysteine opens and the phenylalanine closes a CDR3 of 18 amino acids. Only the CDR3 DNA stays, 54 bases, in frame from base 1. V was cut back by 0 bases and J by 5 bases, leaving a gap of 22 bases between them.